This T cell receptor beta chain derives from a study of shared T cell receptors in the human thymus. V lost 9 bases and J lost 2, with 8 bases in between. This CDR3 comprises 11 residues. The germline CDR1 and CDR2 sequences are MNHEY and SMNVEV (reference sequence). Some clones are missing from TCRdb's copy, which holds only in-frame ones; the method was immunoSEQ multiplex PCR. The table lists roughly 700,000 clones, roughly 90% of them singletons. The sample also formed part of further work on human thymus T cells. According to that study: All donors were healthy Finnish infants who were undergoing corrective surgery to treat congenital heart defects. The source of the thymus tissue was resections taken during corrective heart surgery. An apparent bias in V and J gene usage was seen in thymic and blood repertoires. The related literature has documented a marked overlap of thymic repertoires among unrelated individuals.

What was sequenced was thymocytes. The clonotype was recovered from a boy under two years old with a congenital heart defect. The chain is built from TRBV27 and TRBJ2-7, with a possible D match to TRBD1 (5 bases). The CDR3: CASSGTYEQYF. The CDR3 DNA reads TGTGCCAGTTCAGGGACCTACGAGCAGTACTTC.